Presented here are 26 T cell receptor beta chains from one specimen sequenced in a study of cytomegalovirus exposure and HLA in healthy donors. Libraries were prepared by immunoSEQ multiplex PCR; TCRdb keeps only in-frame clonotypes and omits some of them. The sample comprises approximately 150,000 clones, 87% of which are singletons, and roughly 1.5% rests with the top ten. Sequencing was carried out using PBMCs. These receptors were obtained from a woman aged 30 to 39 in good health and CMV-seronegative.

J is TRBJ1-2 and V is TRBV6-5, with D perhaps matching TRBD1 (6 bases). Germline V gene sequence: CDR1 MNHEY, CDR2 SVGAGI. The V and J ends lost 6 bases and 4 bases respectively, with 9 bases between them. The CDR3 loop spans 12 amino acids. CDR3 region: CASRKDSYGYTF. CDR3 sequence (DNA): TGTGCCAGCAGAAAGGACAGCTATGGCTACACCTTC.

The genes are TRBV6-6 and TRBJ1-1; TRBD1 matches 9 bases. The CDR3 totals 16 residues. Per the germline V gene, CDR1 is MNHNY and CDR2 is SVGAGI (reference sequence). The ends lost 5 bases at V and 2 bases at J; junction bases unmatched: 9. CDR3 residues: CASSVWGQGVNTEAFF. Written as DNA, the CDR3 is TGTGCCAGCAGTGTCTGGGGACAGGGAGTTAACACTGAAGCTTTCTTT.

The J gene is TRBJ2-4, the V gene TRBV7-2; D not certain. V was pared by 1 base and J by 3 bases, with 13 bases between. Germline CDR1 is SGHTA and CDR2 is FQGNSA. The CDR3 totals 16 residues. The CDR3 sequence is CASSLDPVLYKNIQYF. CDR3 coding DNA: TGTGCCAGCAGCTTAGATCCTGTGCTCTACAAAAACATTCAGTACTTC.

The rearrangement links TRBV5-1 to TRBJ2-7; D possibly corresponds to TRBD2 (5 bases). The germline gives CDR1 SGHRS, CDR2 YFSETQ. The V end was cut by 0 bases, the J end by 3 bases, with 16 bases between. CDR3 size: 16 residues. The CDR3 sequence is CASSLGSGLAFYEQYF. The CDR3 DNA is TGCGCCAGCAGCTTGGGAAGCGGTCTTGCCTTCTACGAGCAGTACTTC.

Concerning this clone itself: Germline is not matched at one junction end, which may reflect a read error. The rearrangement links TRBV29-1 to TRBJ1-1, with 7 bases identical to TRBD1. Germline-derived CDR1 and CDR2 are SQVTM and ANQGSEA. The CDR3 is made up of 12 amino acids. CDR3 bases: TGCAGCGCTGAAGGGACAGCTTTTGAAGCTTTCTTT. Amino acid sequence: CSAEGTAFEAFF.

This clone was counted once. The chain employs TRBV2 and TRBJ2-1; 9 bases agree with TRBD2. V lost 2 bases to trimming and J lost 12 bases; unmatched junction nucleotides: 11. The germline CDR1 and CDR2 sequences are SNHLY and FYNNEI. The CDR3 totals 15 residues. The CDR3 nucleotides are TGTGCCAGCAGTGAAAGTAGCGGGGGCCCGTCTCGGCAGTTCTTC. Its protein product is CASSESSGGPSRQFF.

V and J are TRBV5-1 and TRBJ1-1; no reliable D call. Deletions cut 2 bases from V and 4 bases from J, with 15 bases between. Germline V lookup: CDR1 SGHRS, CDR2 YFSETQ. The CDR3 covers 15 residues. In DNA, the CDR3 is TGCGCCAGCAGCTTTGTTCCATCACGGGGCACTGAAGCTTTCTTT. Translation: CASSFVPSRGTEAFF.

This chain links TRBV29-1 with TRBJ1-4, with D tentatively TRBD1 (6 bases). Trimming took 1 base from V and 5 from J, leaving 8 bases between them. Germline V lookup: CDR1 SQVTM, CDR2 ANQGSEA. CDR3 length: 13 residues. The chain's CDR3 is CSVEGQENEKLFF. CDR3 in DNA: TGCAGCGTTGAAGGACAGGAGAATGAAAAACTGTTTTTT.

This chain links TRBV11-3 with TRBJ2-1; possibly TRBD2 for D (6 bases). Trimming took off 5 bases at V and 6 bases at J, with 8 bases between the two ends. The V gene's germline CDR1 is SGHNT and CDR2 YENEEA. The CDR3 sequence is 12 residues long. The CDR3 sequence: CASSRDSNEQFF. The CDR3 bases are TGTGCCAGCAGCAGGGACTCCAATGAGCAGTTCTTC.

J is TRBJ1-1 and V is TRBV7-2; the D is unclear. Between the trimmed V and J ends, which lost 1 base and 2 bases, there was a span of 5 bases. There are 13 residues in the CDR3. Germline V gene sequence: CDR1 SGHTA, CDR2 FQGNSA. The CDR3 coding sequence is TGTGCCAGCAGCTTAGTCGTAAACACTGAAGCTTTCTTT. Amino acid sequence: CASSLVVNTEAFF.

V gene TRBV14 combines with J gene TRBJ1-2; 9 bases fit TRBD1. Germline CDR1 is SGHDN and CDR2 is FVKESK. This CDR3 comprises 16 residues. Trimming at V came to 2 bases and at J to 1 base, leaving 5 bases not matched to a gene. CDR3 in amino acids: CASSQPYRGRNYGYTF. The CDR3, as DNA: TGTGCCAGCAGCCAACCGTACAGGGGGCGTAACTATGGCTACACCTTC.

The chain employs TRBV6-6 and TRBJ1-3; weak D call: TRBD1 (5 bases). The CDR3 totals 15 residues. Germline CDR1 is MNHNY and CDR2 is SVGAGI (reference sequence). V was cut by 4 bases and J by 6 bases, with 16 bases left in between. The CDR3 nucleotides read TGTGCCAGCAGTTCGACAGCGTCGATAGAAAACACCATATATTTT. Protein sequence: CASSSTASIENTIYF.

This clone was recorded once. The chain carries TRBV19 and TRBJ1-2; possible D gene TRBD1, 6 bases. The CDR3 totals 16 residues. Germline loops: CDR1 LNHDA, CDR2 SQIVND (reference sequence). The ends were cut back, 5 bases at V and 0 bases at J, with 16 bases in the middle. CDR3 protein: CASSLSGGTTNYGYTF. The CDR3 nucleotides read TGTGCCAGTAGTCTCTCTGGGGGCACCACTAACTATGGCTACACCTTC.

The CDR3: CASSPPNVRQRNSPLHF. Written as DNA, the CDR3 is TGTGCCAGCTCACCACCAAACGTTAGGCAGCGTAATTCACCCCTCCACTTT. The chain joins TRBV18 to TRBJ1-6; D remains ambiguous. With 0 bases removed from V and 6 bases from J, the gap between germline ends came to 15 bases. Germline CDR1 reads KGHSH; CDR2 reads LQKENI. The CDR3 length is 17 residues. Combining the CDR3 with reference TRBV18 and TRBJ1-6 gives the whole variable domain NAGVMQNPRHLVRRRGQEARLRCSPMKGHSHVYWYRQLPEEGLKFMVYLQKENIIDESGMPKERFSAEFPKEGPSILRIQQVVRGDSAAYFCASSPPNVRQRNSPLHFGNGTRLTVT.

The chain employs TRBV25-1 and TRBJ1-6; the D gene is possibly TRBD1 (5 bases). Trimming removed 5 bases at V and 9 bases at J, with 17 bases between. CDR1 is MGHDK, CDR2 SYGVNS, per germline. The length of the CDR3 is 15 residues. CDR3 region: CASSKNSGFASPLHF. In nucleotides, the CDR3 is TGTGCCAGCAGTAAAAACTCAGGGTTCGCTTCACCCCTCCACTTT.

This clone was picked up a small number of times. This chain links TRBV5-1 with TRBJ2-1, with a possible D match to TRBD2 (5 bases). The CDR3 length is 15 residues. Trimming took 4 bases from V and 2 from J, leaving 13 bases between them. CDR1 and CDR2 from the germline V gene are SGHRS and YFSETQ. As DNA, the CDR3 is TGCGCCAGCAGCGTCGACGAGGGCGCCTACAATGAGCAGTTCTTC. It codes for CASSVDEGAYNEQFF.

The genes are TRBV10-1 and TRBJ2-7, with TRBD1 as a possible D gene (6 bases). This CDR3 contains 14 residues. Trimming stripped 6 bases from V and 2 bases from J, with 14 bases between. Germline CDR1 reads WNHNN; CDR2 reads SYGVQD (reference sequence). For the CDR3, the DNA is TGCGCCAGCAGCATTCAGGGGACCCCCTACGAGCAGTACTTC. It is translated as CASSIQGTPYEQYF.

The CDR3 sequence: CASSLAGETQYF. The CDR3 region has the DNA TGCGCCAGCAGCTTGGCCGGGGAGACCCAGTACTTC. The chain links TRBV5-1 to TRBJ2-5; D uncertain. This CDR3 is 12 amino acids long. Trimming pared 0 bases from V and 5 bases from J, leaving 5 bases between. Germline loops: CDR1 SGHRS, CDR2 YFSETQ.

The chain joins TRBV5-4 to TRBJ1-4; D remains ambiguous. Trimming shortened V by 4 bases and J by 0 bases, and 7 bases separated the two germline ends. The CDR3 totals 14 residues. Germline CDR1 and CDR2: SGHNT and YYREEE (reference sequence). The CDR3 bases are TGTGCCAGCAGCCCGAGTGCAACTAATGAAAAACTGTTTTTT. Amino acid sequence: CASSPSATNEKLFF.

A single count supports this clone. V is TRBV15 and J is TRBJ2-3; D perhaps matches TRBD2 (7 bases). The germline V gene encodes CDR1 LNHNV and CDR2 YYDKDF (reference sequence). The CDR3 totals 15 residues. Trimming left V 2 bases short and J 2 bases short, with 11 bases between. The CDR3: CATSRTGGHTDTQYF. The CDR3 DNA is TGTGCCACCAGCAGAACCGGGGGGCACACAGATACGCAGTATTTT.

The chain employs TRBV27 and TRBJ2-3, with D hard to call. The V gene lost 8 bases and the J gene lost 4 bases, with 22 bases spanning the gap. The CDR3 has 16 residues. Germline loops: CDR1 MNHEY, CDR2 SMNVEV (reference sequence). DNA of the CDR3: TGTGCCAGCCTCCCGGCGGCTGGTCAGTCGGCAGATACGCAGTATTTT. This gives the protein CASLPAAGQSADTQYF.

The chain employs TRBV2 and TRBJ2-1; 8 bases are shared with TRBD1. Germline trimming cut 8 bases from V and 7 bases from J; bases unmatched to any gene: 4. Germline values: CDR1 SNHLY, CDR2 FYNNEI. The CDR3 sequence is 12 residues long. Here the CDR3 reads CASYRGENEQFF. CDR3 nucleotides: TGTGCCAGCTACAGGGGGGAGAATGAGCAGTTCTTC.

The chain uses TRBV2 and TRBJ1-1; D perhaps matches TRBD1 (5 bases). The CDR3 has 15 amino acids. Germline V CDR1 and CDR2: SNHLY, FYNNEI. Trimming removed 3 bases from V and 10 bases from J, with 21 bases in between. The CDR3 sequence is CASSDGVREVSRAFF. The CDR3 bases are TGTGCCAGCAGTGATGGCGTCAGGGAAGTGTCGAGAGCTTTCTTT.

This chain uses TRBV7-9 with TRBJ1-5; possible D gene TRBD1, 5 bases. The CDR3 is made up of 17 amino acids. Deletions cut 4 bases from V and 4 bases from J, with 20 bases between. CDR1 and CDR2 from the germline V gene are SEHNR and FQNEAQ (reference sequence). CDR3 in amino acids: CASSSSHGALANQPQHF. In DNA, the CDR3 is TGTGCCAGCAGCTCCTCGCATGGGGCCTTGGCGAATCAGCCCCAGCATTTT.

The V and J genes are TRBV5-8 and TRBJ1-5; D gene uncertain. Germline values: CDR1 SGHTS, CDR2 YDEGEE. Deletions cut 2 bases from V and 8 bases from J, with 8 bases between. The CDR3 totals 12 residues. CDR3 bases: TGTGCCAGCAGCTTTTATCTAGAGCCCCAGCATTTT. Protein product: CASSFYLEPQHF.

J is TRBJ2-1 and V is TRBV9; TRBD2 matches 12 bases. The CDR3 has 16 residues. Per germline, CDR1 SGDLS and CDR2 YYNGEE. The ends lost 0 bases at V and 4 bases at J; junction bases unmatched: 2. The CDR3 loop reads CASSVVLAGGYNEQFF. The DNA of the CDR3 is TGTGCCAGCAGCGTAGTGCTAGCGGGGGGGTACAATGAGCAGTTCTTC.